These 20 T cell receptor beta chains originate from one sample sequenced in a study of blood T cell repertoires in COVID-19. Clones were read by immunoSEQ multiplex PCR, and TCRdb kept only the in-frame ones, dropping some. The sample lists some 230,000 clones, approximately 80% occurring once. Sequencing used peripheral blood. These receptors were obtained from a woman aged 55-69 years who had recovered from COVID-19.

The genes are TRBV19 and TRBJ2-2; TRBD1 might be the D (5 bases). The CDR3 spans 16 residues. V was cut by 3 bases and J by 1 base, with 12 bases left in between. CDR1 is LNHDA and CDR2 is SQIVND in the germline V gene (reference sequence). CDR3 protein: CASSITTDRNTGELFF. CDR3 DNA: TGTGCCAGTAGTATTACGACAGATCGGAACACCGGGGAGCTGTTTTTT.

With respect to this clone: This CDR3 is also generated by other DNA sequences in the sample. The CDR3 DNA is TGCGCCAGCAGCTTGGTACCGGATCAGCCCCAGCATTTT. Amino acids: CASSLVPDQPQHF. This chain uses TRBV5-1 with TRBJ1-5; unclear D gene. V was pared by 0 bases and J by 5 bases, with 6 bases between. Germline V gene data show CDR1 as SGHRS and CDR2 as YFSETQ. The CDR3 is made up of 13 amino acids.

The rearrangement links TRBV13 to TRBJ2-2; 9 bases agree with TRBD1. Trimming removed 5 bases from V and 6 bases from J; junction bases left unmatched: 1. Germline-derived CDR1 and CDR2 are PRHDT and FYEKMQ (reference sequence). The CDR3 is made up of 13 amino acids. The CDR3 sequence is CASSRTGAGELFF. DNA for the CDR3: TGTGCCAGCAGCAGGACAGGGGCCGGGGAGCTGTTTTTT.

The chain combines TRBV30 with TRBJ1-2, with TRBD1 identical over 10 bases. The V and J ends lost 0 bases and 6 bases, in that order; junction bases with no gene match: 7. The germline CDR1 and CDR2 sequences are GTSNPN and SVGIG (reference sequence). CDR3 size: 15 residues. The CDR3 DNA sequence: TGTGCCTGGAGTGTACTACTAGGACAGGGGGATGGCTACACCTTC. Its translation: CAWSVLLGQGDGYTF.

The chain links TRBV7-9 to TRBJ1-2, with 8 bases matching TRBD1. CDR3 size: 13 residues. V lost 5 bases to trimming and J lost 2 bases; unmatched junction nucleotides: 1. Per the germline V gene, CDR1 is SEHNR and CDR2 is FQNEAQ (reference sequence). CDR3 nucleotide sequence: TGTGCCAGCAGCAGGACAGGGAACTATGGCTACACCTTC. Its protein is CASSRTGNYGYTF.

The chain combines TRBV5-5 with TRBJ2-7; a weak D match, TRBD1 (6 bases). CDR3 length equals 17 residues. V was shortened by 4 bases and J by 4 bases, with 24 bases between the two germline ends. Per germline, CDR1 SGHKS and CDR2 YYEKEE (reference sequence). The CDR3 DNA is TGTGCCAGCAGCCTCAGCCTCCACTCCGGGACACTTTACGAGCAGTACTTC. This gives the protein CASSLSLHSGTLYEQYF. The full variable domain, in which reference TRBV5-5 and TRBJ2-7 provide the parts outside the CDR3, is DAGVTQSPTHLIKTRGQQVTLRCSPISGHKSVSWYQQVLGQGPQFIFQYYEKEERGRGNFPDRFSARQFPNYSSELNVNALLLGDSALYLCASSLSLHSGTLYEQYFGPGTRLTVT.

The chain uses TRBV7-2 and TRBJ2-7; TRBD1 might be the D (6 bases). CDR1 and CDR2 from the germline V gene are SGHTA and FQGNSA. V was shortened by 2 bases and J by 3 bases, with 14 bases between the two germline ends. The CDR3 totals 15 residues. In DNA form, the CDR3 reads TGTGCCAGCAGCTTATTGGGACAAGGAATCTACGAGCAGTACTTC. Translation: CASSLLGQGIYEQYF. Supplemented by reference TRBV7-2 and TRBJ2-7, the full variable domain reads GAGVSQSPSNKVTEKGKDVELRCDPISGHTALYWYRQSLGQGLEFLIYFQGNSAPDKSGLPSDRFSAERTGGSVSTLTIQRTQQEDSAVYLCASSLLGQGIYEQYFGPGTRLTVT.

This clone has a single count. Written as DNA, the CDR3 is TGTGCCACCAGCAGAGTCGGAGAGACCCAGTACTTC. Amino acid sequence: CATSRVGETQYF. This chain joins TRBV15 and TRBJ2-5; D gene ambiguous. The CDR3 is made up of 12 amino acids. Trimming removed 1 base at V and 4 bases at J, with 4 bases between. Germline CDR1 LNHNV, CDR2 YYDKDF (reference sequence).

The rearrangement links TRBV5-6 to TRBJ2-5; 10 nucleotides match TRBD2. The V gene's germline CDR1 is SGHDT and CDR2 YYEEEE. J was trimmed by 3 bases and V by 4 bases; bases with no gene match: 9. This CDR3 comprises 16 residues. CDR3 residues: CASSESSGGFEETQYF. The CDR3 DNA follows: TGTGCCAGCAGCGAAAGTAGCGGGGGGTTTGAAGAGACCCAGTACTTC.

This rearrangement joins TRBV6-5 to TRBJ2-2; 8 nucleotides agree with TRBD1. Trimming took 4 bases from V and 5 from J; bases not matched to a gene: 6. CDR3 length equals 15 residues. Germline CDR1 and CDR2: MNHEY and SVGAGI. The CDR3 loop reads CASSSWTGKTGELFF. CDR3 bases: TGTGCCAGCAGTTCTTGGACAGGGAAGACCGGGGAGCTGTTTTTT.

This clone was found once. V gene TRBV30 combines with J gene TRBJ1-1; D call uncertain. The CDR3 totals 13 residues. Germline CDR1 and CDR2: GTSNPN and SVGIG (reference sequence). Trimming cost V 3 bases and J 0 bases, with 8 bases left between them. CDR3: CAWRRVMNTEAFF. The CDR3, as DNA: TGTGCCTGGAGAAGAGTAATGAACACTGAAGCTTTCTTT.

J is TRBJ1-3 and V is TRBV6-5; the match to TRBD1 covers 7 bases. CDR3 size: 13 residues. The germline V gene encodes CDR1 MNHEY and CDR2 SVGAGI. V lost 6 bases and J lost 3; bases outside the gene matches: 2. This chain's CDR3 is CASRRDSGNTIYF. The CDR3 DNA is TGTGCCAGCAGGCGGGACAGTGGAAACACCATATATTTT.

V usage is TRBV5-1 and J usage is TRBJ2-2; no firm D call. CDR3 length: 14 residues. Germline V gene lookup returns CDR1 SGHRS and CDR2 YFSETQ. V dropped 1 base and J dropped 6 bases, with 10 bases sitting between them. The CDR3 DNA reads TGCGCCAGCAGCTTGCAGGTAGACGCCGGGGAGCTGTTTTTT. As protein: CASSLQVDAGELFF.

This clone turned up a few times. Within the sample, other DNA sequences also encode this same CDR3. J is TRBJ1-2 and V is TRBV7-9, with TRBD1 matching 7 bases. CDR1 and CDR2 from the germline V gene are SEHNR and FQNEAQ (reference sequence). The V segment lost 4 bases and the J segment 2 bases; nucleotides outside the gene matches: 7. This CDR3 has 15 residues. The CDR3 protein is CASSSGTDFNYGYTF. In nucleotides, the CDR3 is TGTGCCAGCAGCTCAGGGACAGACTTCAACTATGGCTACACCTTC.

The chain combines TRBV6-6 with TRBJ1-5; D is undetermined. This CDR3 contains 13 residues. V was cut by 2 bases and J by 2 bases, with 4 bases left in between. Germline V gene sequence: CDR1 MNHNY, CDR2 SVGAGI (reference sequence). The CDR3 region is CASSYEGNQPQHF. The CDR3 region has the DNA TGTGCCAGCAGTTACGAGGGCAATCAGCCCCAGCATTTT.

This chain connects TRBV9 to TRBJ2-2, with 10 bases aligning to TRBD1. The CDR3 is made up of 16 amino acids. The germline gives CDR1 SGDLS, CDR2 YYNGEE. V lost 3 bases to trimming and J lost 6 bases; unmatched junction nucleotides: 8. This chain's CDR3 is CASSARGQGLPGELFF. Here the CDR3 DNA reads TGTGCCAGCAGCGCTAGGGGACAGGGGCTGCCCGGGGAGCTGTTTTTT.

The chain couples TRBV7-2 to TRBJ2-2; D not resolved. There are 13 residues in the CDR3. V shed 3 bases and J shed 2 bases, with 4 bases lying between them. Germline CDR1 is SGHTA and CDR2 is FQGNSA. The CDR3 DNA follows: TGTGCCAGCAGCTTCAGAAACACCGGGGAGCTGTTTTTT. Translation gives CASSFRNTGELFF.

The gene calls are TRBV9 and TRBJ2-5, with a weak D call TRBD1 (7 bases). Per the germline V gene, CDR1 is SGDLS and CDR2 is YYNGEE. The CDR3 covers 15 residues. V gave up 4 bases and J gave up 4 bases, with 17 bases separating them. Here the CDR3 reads CASSPSHRGGETQYF. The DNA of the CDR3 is TGTGCCAGCAGCCCCAGTCACAGGGGAGGAGAGACCCAGTACTTC.

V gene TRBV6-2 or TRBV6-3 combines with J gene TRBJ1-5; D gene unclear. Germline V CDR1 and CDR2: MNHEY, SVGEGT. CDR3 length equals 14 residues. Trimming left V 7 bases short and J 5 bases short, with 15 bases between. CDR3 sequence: CASTPTVGHQPQHF. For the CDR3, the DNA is TGTGCCAGCACCCCCACGGTGGGCCATCAGCCCCAGCATTTT.

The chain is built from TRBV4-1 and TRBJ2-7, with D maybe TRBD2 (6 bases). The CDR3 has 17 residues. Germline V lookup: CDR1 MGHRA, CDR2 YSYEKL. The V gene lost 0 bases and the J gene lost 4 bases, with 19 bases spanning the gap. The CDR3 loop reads CASSQDGFTPGTYEQYF. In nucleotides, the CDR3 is TGCGCCAGCAGCCAAGATGGCTTCACTCCAGGGACTTACGAGCAGTACTTC.